These 28 T cell receptor beta chains originate from one sample sequenced in a study of cytomegalovirus exposure and HLA in healthy donors. This PCR relied on a set of 60 Vbeta primers and 13 Jbeta primers. Only in-frame clones appear in the TCRdb table, and some are missing; sequencing was by immunoSEQ multiplex PCR. The sample holds 95,000 to 130,000 clones, 50% to 65% seen once. Material: PBMCs. Receptor source: a woman between 40 and 50 years old in good health and CMV-seropositive.

This clone was detected only a few times. The chain carries TRBV25-1 and TRBJ2-1; 11 bases map to TRBD2. V lost 5 bases and J lost 7; bases outside the gene matches: 7. The CDR3 sequence is 15 residues long. Germline V gene data show CDR1 as MGHDK and CDR2 as SYGVNS. The CDR3 bases are TGTGCCAGCAGTTTAACTAGCGGGAGTTTGAATGAGCAGTTCTTC. Protein: CASSLTSGSLNEQFF.

The chain joins TRBV25-1 to TRBJ2-3, with 12 bases lining up with TRBD1. The germline V gene has CDR1 MGHDK and CDR2 SYGVNS. The CDR3 sequence is 15 residues long. The junction had 5 bases not matched to a gene; V was cut back by 4 bases and J by 6 bases. The CDR3 is CASSAGQGAHDTQYF. Here the CDR3 DNA reads TGTGCCAGCAGTGCGGGACAGGGGGCCCACGATACGCAGTATTTT. Using reference TRBV25-1 and TRBJ2-3 for the parts outside the CDR3, the full variable domain is EADIYQTPRYLVIGTGKKITLECSQTMGHDKMYWYQQDPGMELHLIHYSYGVNSTEKGDLSSESTVSRIRTEHFPLTLESARPSHTSQYLCASSAGQGAHDTQYFGPGTRLTVL.

The rearrangement uses TRBV7-2 and TRBJ2-3; 10 bases match TRBD2. Germline CDR1 reads SGHTA; CDR2 reads FQGNSA. The V gene end was trimmed by 2 bases and the J gene end by 2 bases; junction bases not matched to a gene: 7. This CDR3 comprises 17 residues. The CDR3 nucleotides are TGTGCCAGCAGCTTAAACCCTAGCGGGGGACACACAGATACGCAGTATTTT. This gives the protein CASSLNPSGGHTDTQYF.

This chain joins TRBV2 and TRBJ2-3, with D perhaps TRBD2 (6 bases). Germline V gene sequence: CDR1 SNHLY, CDR2 FYNNEI. There are 17 residues in the CDR3. Trimming removed 6 bases at V and 6 bases at J, with 25 bases between. The CDR3 region has the DNA TGTGCCAGCAGCAGCCTCCTAGCGTCCCTTATATGGGATACGCAGTATTTT. This translates into CASSSLLASLIWDTQYF.

This sequence joins TRBV28 and TRBJ2-3; 11 nucleotides align to TRBD2. CDR1 and CDR2 from the germline V gene are MDHEN and SYDVKM. This CDR3 contains 15 residues. The trim removed 2 bases at V and 7 bases at J, leaving 5 bases unmatched. For the CDR3, the DNA is TGTGCCAGCAGTTTAATAGCGGGAGGGAGGAATACGCAGTATTTT. Protein product: CASSLIAGGRNTQYF.

This chain joins TRBV9 and TRBJ2-7, with 10 positions matching TRBD2. The CDR3 sequence is 16 residues long. V shed 1 base and J 1 base; nucleotides not matched to a gene: 5. The germline V gene has CDR1 SGDLS and CDR2 YYNGEE. The CDR3 DNA follows: TGTGCCAGCAGCGTACTAGCGGGAGCGGGTTCCTACGAGCAGTACTTC. Translating it yields CASSVLAGAGSYEQYF. Complete variable domain (other parts from reference TRBV9 and TRBJ2-7): DSGVTQTPKHLITATGQRVTLRCSPRSGDLSVYWYQQSLDQGLQFLIQYYNGEERAKGNILERFSAQQFPDLHSELNLSSLELGDSALYFCASSVLAGAGSYEQYFGPGTRLTVT.

The rearrangement joins TRBV7-3 to TRBJ2-7, with D possibly matching TRBD2 (5 bases). V was pared by 5 bases and J by 6 bases, with 17 bases between. CDR3 length: 14 amino acids. Germline-derived CDR1 and CDR2 are SGHTA and FQGTGA. CDR3 in DNA: TGTGCCAGCAGCCTGGGAGCTGCCGGATCCGAGCAGTACTTC. Translated, it gives CASSLGAAGSEQYF.

The J gene is TRBJ2-5, the V gene TRBV5-4, with 8 bases that match TRBD2. CDR3 size: 13 residues. The trim removed 4 bases at V and 4 bases at J, leaving 3 bases unmatched. Germline CDR1 and CDR2: SGHNT and YYREEE (reference sequence). CDR3 amino acids: CASSKREGETQYF. In nucleotides, the CDR3 is TGTGCCAGCAGCAAACGGGAGGGAGAGACCCAGTACTTC.

This clone came up a few times. The chain employs TRBV30 and TRBJ1-1, with D possibly matching TRBD1 (5 bases). V was trimmed by 0 bases and J by 3 bases, leaving 11 bases between them. CDR1 and CDR2 from the germline V gene are GTSNPN and SVGIG (reference sequence). This CDR3 is built from 14 residues. CDR3 in DNA: TGTGCCTGGAGTGTACTGGGGGGGGACACTGAAGCTTTCTTT. Encoded protein: CAWSVLGGDTEAFF.

This clone turned up a few times. The chain employs TRBV6-1 and TRBJ1-1; D is possibly TRBD1 (5 bases). Germline-derived CDR1 and CDR2 are MNHNS and SASEGT. The CDR3 length is 15 residues. Trimming removed 2 bases at V and 0 bases at J, with 10 bases between. The CDR3: CASSEWEGLNTEAFF. CDR3 DNA sequence: TGTGCCAGCAGTGAATGGGAGGGGTTGAACACTGAAGCTTTCTTT.

The chain combines TRBV5-6 with TRBJ2-3; 8 nucleotides agree with TRBD2. Trimming at V came to 5 bases and at J to 0 bases, leaving 5 bases not matched to a gene. This CDR3 has 15 residues. Germline CDR1 reads SGHDT; CDR2 reads YYEEEE. CDR3 loop: CASRLSGSSTDTQYF. The CDR3 nucleotides are TGTGCCAGCAGACTAAGCGGGAGTAGCACAGATACGCAGTATTTT.

This chain links TRBV6-5 with TRBJ1-2; D gene ambiguous. Looked up from germline, CDR1 is MNHEY and CDR2 is SVGAGI. Between the trimmed V and J ends, which lost 0 bases and 5 bases, there was a span of 13 bases. The CDR3 has 15 amino acids. CDR3 sequence: CASSYSADAGYGYTF. As DNA, the CDR3 is TGTGCCAGCAGTTACTCGGCCGACGCGGGTTATGGCTACACCTTC.

The chain has TRBV5-1 and TRBJ2-1, with D tentatively TRBD2 (5 bases). The CDR3 has 13 amino acids. The V gene's germline CDR1 is SGHRS and CDR2 YFSETQ. V shed 0 bases and J shed 7 bases, with 8 bases lying between them. CDR3 region: CASSLETNNEQFF. CDR3 nucleotides: TGCGCCAGCAGCTTGGAGACTAATAATGAGCAGTTCTTC.

The chain is built from TRBV4-1 and TRBJ1-5, with a weak D call TRBD1 (5 bases). Trimming removed 2 bases from V and 7 bases from J, with 18 bases in between. Germline V gene data show CDR1 as MGHRA and CDR2 as YSYEKL. The length of the CDR3 is 16 residues. The CDR3 region is CASSQIRVSGQQPQHF. DNA of the CDR3: TGCGCCAGCAGCCAAATCCGTGTGTCAGGGCAGCAGCCCCAGCATTTT.

The V gene is TRBV6-5, the J gene TRBJ2-7; TRBD2 is a possible D gene (5 bases). CDR3 length: 12 residues. Germline values: CDR1 MNHEY, CDR2 SVGAGI. The V end was cut by 4 bases, the J end by 6 bases, with 10 bases between. Here the CDR3 DNA reads TGTGCCAGCAGTTCCATGACTACCGAGCAGTACTTC. It specifies CASSSMTTEQYF.

CDR3 protein: CASSSGLAGGPGDTQYF. The CDR3 nucleotides are TGTGCCAGCAGCTCGGGACTAGCGGGAGGGCCAGGGGATACGCAGTATTTT. The rearrangement links TRBV11-2 to TRBJ2-3, with TRBD2 identical over 16 bases. Per the germline V gene, CDR1 is SGHAT and CDR2 is FQNNGV. The CDR3 is 17 amino acids. Unmatched junction bases numbered 7, after V lost 4 bases and J lost 6 bases.

The V gene is TRBV28, the J gene TRBJ2-7, with D possibly matching TRBD1 (6 bases). CDR1 is MDHEN, CDR2 SYDVKM, per germline. Trimming took 6 bases from V and 4 from J, leaving 16 bases between them. The length of the CDR3 is 14 residues. The CDR3 region has the DNA TGTGCCAGCAGGAACAGGGTGGGCCGGTACGAGCAGTACTTC. The encoded protein is CASRNRVGRYEQYF.

The chain carries TRBV5-1 and TRBJ1-1, with TRBD1 matching over 7 bases. The trim removed 4 bases at V and 3 bases at J, leaving 6 bases unmatched. This CDR3 has 14 residues. Looked up from germline, CDR1 is SGHRS and CDR2 is YFSETQ. The CDR3 region is CASSAITGDTEAFF. The CDR3, as DNA: TGCGCCAGCAGCGCAATAACAGGGGACACTGAAGCTTTCTTT.

This rearrangement joins TRBV19 to TRBJ2-7, with a possible D match to TRBD2 (6 bases). CDR1 and CDR2 from the germline V gene are LNHDA and SQIVND (reference sequence). The V end lost 4 bases, the J end lost 7 bases, and 17 bases lay between the germline ends. This CDR3 comprises 14 residues. The CDR3 reads CASSTTGEPGEQYF. CDR3 in DNA: TGTGCCAGTAGTACTACGGGAGAGCCGGGTGAGCAGTACTTC.

The V gene is TRBV2, the J gene TRBJ1-5; 10 bases line up with TRBD1. The CDR3 totals 15 residues. V shed 5 bases and J 5 bases; nucleotides not matched to a gene: 6. Germline V gene lookup returns CDR1 SNHLY and CDR2 FYNNEI. CDR3 region: CASSPGQGGDQPQHF. DNA of the CDR3: TGTGCCAGCAGTCCCGGACAGGGGGGTGATCAGCCCCAGCATTTT.

This clone was detected only once. This chain joins TRBV5-6 and TRBJ2-7; D possibly corresponds to TRBD1 (6 bases). The germline CDR1 and CDR2 sequences are SGHDT and YYEEEE. V was pared by 1 base and J by 4 bases, with 15 bases between. The CDR3 covers 15 residues. In DNA, the CDR3 is TGTGCCAGCAGCTTGAGAACAGGGTACCAATACGAGCAGTACTTC. Translating gives CASSLRTGYQYEQYF. Using reference TRBV5-6 and TRBJ2-7 for the parts outside the CDR3, the full variable domain is DAGVTQSPTHLIKTRGQQVTLRCSPKSGHDTVSWYQQALGQGPQFIFQYYEEEERQRGNFPDRFSGHQFPNYSSELNVNALLLGDSALYLCASSLRTGYQYEQYFGPGTRLTVT.

The chain links TRBV15 to TRBJ1-5, with TRBD1 matching over 7 bases. The germline gives CDR1 LNHNV, CDR2 YYDKDF (reference sequence). This CDR3 is 14 amino acids long. V shed 0 bases, J shed 7 bases, and the junction held 3 bases outside the gene matches. This chain's CDR3 is CATSRETGHQPQHF. The DNA for the CDR3 is TGTGCCACCAGCAGAGAGACAGGGCACCAGCCCCAGCATTTT.

This clone was counted once. V and J are TRBV7-9 and TRBJ1-4; 7 bases match TRBD1. The CDR3 extends over 14 amino acids. Germline trimming cut 2 bases from V and 11 bases from J; bases unmatched to any gene: 8. Germline V lookup: CDR1 SEHNR, CDR2 FQNEAQ (reference sequence). The CDR3 reads CASSLTDRDSKLFF. The CDR3 DNA follows: TGTGCCAGCAGCTTAACAGACCGGGACAGCAAACTGTTTTTT.

This chain joins TRBV11-3 and TRBJ2-7; 7 nucleotides align to TRBD2. V shed 4 bases and J 4 bases; nucleotides not matched to a gene: 4. The CDR3 consists of 13 residues. Germline V lookup: CDR1 SGHNT, CDR2 YENEEA. The CDR3 bases are TGTGCCAGCAGCTCGGGGGAGGGTTACGAGCAGTACTTC. This translates into CASSSGEGYEQYF.

The genes are TRBV7-8 and TRBJ1-4; 7 bases match TRBD1. The V and J ends lost 1 base and 8 bases, in that order; junction bases with no gene match: 4. The germline V gene encodes CDR1 SGHVS and CDR2 FQNEAQ. The CDR3 is 14 amino acids. CDR3 amino acids: CASSLGDSNEKLFF. CDR3 DNA: TGTGCCAGCAGCTTAGGGGACAGCAACGAAAAACTGTTTTTT.

The table lists this clone with a few counts. This chain uses TRBV7-9 with TRBJ2-7, with TRBD2 identical over 12 bases. With V trimmed by 5 bases and J by 7 bases, 9 bases remained unmatched. Germline assignment: CDR1 SEHNR and CDR2 FQNEAQ (reference sequence). This CDR3 region has 15 residues. CDR3 sequence reads: CASSPQLGLAGEQYF. For the CDR3, the DNA is TGTGCCAGCAGCCCCCAGCTCGGACTAGCGGGGGAGCAGTACTTC.

This chain joins TRBV7-2 and TRBJ1-1; no reliable D call. Trimming cost V 6 bases and J 3 bases, with 11 bases left between them. This CDR3 is built from 13 residues. Germline V gene sequence: CDR1 SGHTA, CDR2 FQGNSA. The CDR3 DNA follows: TGTGCCAGCAGTTTCACATCGCACACTGAAGCTTTCTTT. Protein: CASSFTSHTEAFF.

V and J are TRBV28 and TRBJ2-1, with 14 bases aligning to TRBD2. V shed 5 bases and J 7 bases; nucleotides not matched to a gene: 1. The CDR3 is made up of 14 amino acids. Per the germline V gene, CDR1 is MDHEN and CDR2 is SYDVKM. The CDR3 is CASSGLAGGNEQFF. Written as DNA, the CDR3 is TGTGCCAGCAGTGGACTAGCGGGAGGAAATGAGCAGTTCTTC.